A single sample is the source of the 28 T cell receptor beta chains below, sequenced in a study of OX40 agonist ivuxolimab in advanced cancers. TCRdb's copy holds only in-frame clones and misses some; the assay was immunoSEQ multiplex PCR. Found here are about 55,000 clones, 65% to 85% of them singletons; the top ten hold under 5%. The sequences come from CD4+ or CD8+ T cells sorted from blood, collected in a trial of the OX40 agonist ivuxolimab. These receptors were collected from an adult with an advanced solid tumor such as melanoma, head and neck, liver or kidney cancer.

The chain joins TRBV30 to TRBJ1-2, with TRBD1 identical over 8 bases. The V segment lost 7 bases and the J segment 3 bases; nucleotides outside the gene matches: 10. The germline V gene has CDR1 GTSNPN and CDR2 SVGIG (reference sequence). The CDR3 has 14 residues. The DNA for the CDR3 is TGTGCCTTCTCCGGACAGGGCTGGTACTATGGCTACACCTTC. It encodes CAFSGQGWYYGYTF.

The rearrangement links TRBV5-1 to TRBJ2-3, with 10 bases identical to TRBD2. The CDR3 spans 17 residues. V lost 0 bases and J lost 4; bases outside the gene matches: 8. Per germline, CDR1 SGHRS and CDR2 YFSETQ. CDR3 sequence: CASSLGSSGGIADTQYF. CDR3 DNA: TGCGCCAGCAGCTTGGGGTCTAGCGGGGGAATCGCAGATACGCAGTATTTT.

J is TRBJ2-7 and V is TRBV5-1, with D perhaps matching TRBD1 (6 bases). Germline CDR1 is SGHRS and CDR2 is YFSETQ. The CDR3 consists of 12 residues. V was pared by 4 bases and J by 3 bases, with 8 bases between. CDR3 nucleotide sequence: TGCGCCAGCAGCCAACAGGGCTACGAGCAGTACTTC. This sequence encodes CASSQQGYEQYF.

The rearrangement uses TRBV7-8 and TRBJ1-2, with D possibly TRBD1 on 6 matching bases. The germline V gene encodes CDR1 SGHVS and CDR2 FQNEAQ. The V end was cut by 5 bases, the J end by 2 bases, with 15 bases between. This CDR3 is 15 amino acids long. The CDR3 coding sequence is TGTGCCAGCAGCCCATACAGGGCACCCAACTATGGCTACACCTTC. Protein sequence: CASSPYRAPNYGYTF. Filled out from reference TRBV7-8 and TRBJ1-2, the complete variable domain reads GAGVSQSPRYKVAKRGQDVALRCDPISGHVSLFWYQQALGQGPEFLTYFQNEAQLDKSGLPSDRFFAERPEGSVSTLKIQRTQQEDSAVYLCASSPYRAPNYGYTFGSGTRLTVV.

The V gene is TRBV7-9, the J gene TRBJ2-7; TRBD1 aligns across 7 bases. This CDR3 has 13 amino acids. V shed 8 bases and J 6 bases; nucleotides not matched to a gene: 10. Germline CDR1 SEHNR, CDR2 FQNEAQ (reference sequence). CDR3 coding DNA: TGTGCCAGCTGCCGGGACAGCTTGTCCGAGCAGTACTTC. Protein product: CASCRDSLSEQYF. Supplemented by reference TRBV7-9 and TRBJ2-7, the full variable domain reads DTGVSQNPRHKITKRGQNVTFRCDPISEHNRLYWYRQTLGQGPEFLTYFQNEAQLEKSRLLSDRFSAERPKGSFSTLEIQRTEQGDSAMYLCASCRDSLSEQYFGPGTRLTVT.

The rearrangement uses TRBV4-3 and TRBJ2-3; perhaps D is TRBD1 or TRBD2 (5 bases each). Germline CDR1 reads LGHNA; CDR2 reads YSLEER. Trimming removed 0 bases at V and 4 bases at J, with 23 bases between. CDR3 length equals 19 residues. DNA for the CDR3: TGCGCCAGCAGCCAAGATACGGCCCAGCGATGGGGGTGGGCAGATACGCAGTATTTT. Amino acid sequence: CASSQDTAQRWGWADTQYF.

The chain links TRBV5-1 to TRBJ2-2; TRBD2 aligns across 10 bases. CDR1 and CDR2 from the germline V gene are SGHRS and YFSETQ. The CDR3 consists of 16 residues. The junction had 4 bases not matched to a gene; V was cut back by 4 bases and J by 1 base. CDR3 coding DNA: TGCGCCAGCAGCCGGAGACTAGCGGGGAACACCGGGGAGCTGTTTTTT. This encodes CASSRRLAGNTGELFF.

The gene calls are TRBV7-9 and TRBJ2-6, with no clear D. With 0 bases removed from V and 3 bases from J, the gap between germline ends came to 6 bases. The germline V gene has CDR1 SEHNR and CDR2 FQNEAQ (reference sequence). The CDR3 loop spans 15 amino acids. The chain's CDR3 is CASSLAAGGANVLTF. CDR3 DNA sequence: TGTGCCAGCAGCTTAGCGGCCGGTGGGGCCAACGTCCTGACTTTC.

CDR3 residues: CASSLGGAGNTEAFF. DNA for the CDR3: TGTGCCAGCAGCTTGGGAGGGGCGGGGAACACTGAAGCTTTCTTT. This chain uses TRBV5-4 with TRBJ1-1, with a tentative D call TRBD1 (5 bases). Trimming pared 0 bases from V and 1 base from J, leaving 10 bases between. Germline V gene sequence: CDR1 SGHNT, CDR2 YYREEE (reference sequence). This CDR3 is 15 amino acids long.

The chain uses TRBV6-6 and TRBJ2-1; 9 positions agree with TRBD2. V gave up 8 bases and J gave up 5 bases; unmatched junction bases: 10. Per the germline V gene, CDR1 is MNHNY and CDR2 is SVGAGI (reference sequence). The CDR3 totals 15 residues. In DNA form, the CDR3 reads TGTGCCAGCGGCGGGAGGGGTGGGGATAACAATGAGCAGTTCTTC. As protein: CASGGRGGDNNEQFF.

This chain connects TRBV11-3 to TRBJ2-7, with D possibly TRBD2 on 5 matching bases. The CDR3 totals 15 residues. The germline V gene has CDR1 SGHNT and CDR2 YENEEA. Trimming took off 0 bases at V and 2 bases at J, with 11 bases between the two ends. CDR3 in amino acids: CASSLDSTRTYEQYF. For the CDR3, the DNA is TGTGCCAGCAGCTTAGATTCTACTAGAACCTACGAGCAGTACTTC.

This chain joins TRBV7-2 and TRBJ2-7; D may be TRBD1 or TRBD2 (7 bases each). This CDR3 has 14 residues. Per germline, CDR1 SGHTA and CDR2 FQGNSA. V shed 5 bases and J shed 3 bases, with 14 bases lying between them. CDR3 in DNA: TGTGCCAGCAGCGTCTCAGGGGGGGACTACGAGCAGTACTTC. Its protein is CASSVSGGDYEQYF.

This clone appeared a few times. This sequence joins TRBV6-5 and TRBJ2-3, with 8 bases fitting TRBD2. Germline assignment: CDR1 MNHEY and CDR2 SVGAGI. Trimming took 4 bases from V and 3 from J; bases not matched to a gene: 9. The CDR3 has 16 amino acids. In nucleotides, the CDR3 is TGTGCCAGCAGTTCCCTCGGGGGGGGTCATACAGATACGCAGTATTTT. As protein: CASSSLGGGHTDTQYF.

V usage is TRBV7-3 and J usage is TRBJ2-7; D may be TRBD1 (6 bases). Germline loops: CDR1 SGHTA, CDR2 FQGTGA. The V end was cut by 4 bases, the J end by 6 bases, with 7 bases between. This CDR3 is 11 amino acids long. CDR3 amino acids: CASSSQGEQYF. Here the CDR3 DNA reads TGTGCCAGCAGCTCACAGGGCGAGCAGTACTTC.

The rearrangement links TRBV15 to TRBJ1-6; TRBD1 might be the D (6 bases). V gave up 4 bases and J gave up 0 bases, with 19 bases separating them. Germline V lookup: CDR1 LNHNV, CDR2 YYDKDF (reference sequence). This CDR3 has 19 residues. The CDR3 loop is CATSTRQAASSSYNSPLHF. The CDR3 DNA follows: TGTGCCACCAGCACCAGACAGGCCGCTTCGAGCTCCTATAATTCACCCCTCCACTTT.

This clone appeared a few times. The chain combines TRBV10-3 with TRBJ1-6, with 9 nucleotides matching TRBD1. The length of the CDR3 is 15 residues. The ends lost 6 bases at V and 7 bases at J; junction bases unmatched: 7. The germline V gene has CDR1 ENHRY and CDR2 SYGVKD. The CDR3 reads CAIRGQGDANSPLHF. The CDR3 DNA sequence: TGTGCCATCAGGGGACAGGGAGACGCGAATTCACCCCTCCACTTT.

The CDR3 protein is CACVSGGATRYGYTF. In nucleotides, the CDR3 is TGTGCCTGCGTATCGGGGGGGGCTACCCGCTATGGCTACACCTTC. The chain is built from TRBV6-5 and TRBJ1-2; D perhaps matches TRBD1 (6 bases). The length of the CDR3 is 15 residues. Deletions cut 11 bases from V and 4 bases from J, with 23 bases between. Germline V gene sequence: CDR1 MNHEY, CDR2 SVGAGI.

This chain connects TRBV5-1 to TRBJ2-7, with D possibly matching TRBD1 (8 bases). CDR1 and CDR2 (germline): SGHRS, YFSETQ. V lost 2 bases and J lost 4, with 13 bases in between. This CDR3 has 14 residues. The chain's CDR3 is CASSLGQGGYEQYF. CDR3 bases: TGCGCCAGCAGCTTAGGACAGGGAGGGTACGAGCAGTACTTC.

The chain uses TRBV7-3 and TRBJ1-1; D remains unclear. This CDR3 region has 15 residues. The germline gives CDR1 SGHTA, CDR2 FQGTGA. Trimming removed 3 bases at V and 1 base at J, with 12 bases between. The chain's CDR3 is CASSFTLPPNTEAFF. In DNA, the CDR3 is TGTGCCAGCAGCTTTACACTCCCACCGAACACTGAAGCTTTCTTT.

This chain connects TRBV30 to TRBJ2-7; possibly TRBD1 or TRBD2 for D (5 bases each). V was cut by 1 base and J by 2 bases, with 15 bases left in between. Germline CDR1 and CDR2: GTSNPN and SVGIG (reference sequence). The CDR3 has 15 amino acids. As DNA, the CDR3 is TGTGCCTGGAGTGCCCAGTTGGGGGTACCCTACGAGCAGTACTTC. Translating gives CAWSAQLGVPYEQYF.

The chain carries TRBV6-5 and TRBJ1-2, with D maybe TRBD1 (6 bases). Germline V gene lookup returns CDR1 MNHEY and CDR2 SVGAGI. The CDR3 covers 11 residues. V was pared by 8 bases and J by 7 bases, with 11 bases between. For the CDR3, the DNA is TGTGCCAGCTTGGGGGCCGGTGGCTACACCTTC. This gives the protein CASLGAGGYTF.

The CDR3 bases are TGTGCCAGCAGCCGGGACAGGGGTATGAACACTGAAGCTTTCTTT. It yields the protein CASSRDRGMNTEAFF. The rearrangement links TRBV6-5 to TRBJ1-1, with 10 positions matching TRBD1. CDR1 and CDR2 from the germline V gene are MNHEY and SVGAGI. CDR3 length: 15 residues. Trimming removed 6 bases from V and 0 bases from J; junction bases left unmatched: 4.

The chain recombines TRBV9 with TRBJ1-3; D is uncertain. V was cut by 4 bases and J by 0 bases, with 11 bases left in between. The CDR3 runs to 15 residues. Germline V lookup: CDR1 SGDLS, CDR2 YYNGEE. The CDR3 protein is CASSRIVDSGNTIYF. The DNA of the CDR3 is TGTGCCAGCAGCCGGATTGTGGACTCTGGAAACACCATATATTTT.

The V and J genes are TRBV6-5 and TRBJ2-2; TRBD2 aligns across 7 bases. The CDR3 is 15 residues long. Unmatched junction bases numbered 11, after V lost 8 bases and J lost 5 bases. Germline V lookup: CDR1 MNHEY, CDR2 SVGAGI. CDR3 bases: TGTGCCAGCCGTCCGGGGGGAAGGGAGACCGGGGAGCTGTTTTTT. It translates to CASRPGGRETGELFF.

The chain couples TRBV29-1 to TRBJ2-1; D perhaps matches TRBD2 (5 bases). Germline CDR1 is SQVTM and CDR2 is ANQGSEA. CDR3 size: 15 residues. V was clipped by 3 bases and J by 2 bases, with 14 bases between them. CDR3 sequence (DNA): TGCAGCGTTGATAAACGGGGTAGGGCCTACAATGAGCAGTTCTTC. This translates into CSVDKRGRAYNEQFF.

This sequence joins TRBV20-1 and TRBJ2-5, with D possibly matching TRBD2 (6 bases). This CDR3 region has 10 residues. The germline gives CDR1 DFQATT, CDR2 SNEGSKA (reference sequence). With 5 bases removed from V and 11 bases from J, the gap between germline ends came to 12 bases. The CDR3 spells CSAPRREQYF. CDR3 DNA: TGCAGTGCTCCCCGGCGGGAACAGTACTTC.

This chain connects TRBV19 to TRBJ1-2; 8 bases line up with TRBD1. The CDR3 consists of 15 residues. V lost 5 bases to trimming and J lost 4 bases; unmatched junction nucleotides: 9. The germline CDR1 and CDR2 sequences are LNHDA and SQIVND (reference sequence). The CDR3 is CASSGQGADIYGYTF. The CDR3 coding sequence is TGTGCCAGTAGTGGGCAGGGGGCTGATATCTATGGCTACACCTTC.

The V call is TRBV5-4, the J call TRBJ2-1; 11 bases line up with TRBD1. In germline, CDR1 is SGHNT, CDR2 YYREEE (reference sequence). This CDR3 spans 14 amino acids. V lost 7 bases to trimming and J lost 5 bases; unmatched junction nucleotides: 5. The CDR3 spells CASQRDRGNNEQFF. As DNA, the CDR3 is TGTGCCAGCCAACGGGACAGGGGGAACAATGAGCAGTTCTTC.